A single T cell receptor (beta chain) is shown here with its context. The antigen is unknown. Method: immunoSEQ multiplex PCR; TCRdb's copy keeps in-frame clones and lacks some. This sample has 35,000 to 45,000 clones, with around nine tenths found just once. This record belongs to a study of T cells in localized non-small cell lung cancer. Overall study results and limits: In uninvolved adjacent lung, T cell clonality reached its highest value, exceeding tumor. Out of the top 100 tumor clones, a median about 58 were seen in adjacent lung. Because researchers sequenced only one region of the tumor, heterogeneity is still possible.

The CDR3 covers 16 residues. V dropped 4 bases and J dropped 7 bases, with 20 bases sitting between them. CDR1 and CDR2 (germline): SGHRS, YFSETQ. The sample in question was peripheral blood, obtained before any cancer treatment. The receptor comes from a female donor at least 60 years old with stage I lung adenocarcinoma. The gene calls are TRBV5-1 and TRBJ1-4; D is unclear. The DNA of the CDR3 is TGCGCCAGCAGCGGGATCGACACTACCCGTAGTGAAAAACTGTTTTTT. This gives the protein CASSGIDTTRSEKLFF.